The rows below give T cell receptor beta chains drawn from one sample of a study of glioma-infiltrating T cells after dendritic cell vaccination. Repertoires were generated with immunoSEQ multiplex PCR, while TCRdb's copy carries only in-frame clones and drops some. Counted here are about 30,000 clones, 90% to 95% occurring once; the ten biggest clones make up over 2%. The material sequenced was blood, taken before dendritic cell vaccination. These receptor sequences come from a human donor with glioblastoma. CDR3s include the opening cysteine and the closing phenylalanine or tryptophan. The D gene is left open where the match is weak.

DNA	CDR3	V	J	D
TGTGCCAGCAGCCCTAGACTCCAGGGGGGATCCTACAATGAGCAGTTCTTC	CASSPRLQGGSYNEQFF	TRBV7-9	TRBJ2-1	NA
TGTGCCAGCAGCTTAGTGCGGATCAATAATTCACCCCTCCACTTT	CASSLVRINNSPLHF	TRBV7-2	TRBJ1-6	NA
TGTGCCAGCCAAGAGGGCGGCGGCTACAATGAGCAGTTCTTC	CASQEGGGYNEQFF	TRBV6-5	TRBJ2-1	NA
TGTGCCAGCAGTTCCACCGGGACAGGGAACTCCCCCCTCCACTTT	CASSSTGTGNSPLHF	TRBV27	TRBJ1-6	TRBD1
TGTGCCAGCAGCTTAGCAGGGGGAGGCTACACCTTC	CASSLAGGGYTF	TRBV7-8	TRBJ1-2	NA
TGTGCCAGCAGCGTAGGACTAGCGGGGGGGCCTAACGGGGCCAACGTCCTGACTTTC	CASSVGLAGGPNGANVLTF	TRBV5-6	TRBJ2-6	TRBD2
TGTGCCAGCAGCTCACACCTGGAGACCCAGTACTTC	CASSSHLETQYF	TRBV7-6	TRBJ2-5	NA
TGTGCCAGCAGGCACACCCTAGCGGGGGAGACAGATACGCAGTATTTT	CASRHTLAGETDTQYF	TRBV11-2	TRBJ2-3	TRBD2
TGCGCCAGCAGCTCGGCGGGGGACCGCGCCGGGGAGCTGTTTTTT	CASSSAGDRAGELFF	TRBV5-1	TRBJ2-2	TRBD2
TGCAGCGTAACCGGGACTAGCGTTGGAGGCACAGATACGCAGTATTTT	CSVTGTSVGGTDTQYF	TRBV29-1	TRBJ2-3	TRBD2
TGTGCCAGCAGTGGACAGAGTCCGTTCTATGGCTACACCTTC	CASSGQSPFYGYTF	TRBV27	TRBJ1-2	NA
TGTGCCAGCCGACACCCAGGGGGCAGACGGAACACTGAAGCTTTCTTT	CASRHPGGRRNTEAFF	TRBV28	TRBJ1-1	TRBD1
TGTGCCTTCACTAGGGGGCTCGGTGAAAAACTGTTTTTT	CAFTRGLGEKLFF	TRBV30	TRBJ1-4	TRBD1
TGTGCCAGCAGCTTAGCAGGGGGCGGGAATTCACCCCTCCACTTT	CASSLAGGGNSPLHF	TRBV7-2	TRBJ1-6	TRBD1
TGTGCCAGCAGTTTCCGGGGAACGAACACTGAAGCTTTCTTT	CASSFRGTNTEAFF	TRBV27	TRBJ1-1	NA
TGTGCCAGTAGTCCTCCCCTTTGGGGGCGCGACAATGAGCAGTTCTTC	CASSPPLWGRDNEQFF	TRBV19	TRBJ2-1	NA